This T cell receptor (beta chain) was sequenced during a study of CD8 T cells in Susac syndrome. Study-wide points: The study found that Susac CD8+ clonal expansion peaked in TEMRA cells and active patients.

RNA was extracted with the RNeasy kit, and a quantity of roughly 0.5 to 1 ug was reverse transcribed using random hexamers. The CDR3 of TCR beta was amplified by immunoSEQ multiplex PCR across 54 Vbeta and 13 Jbeta. TCRdb used MiXCR to reprocess the immunoSEQ multiplex PCR reads, holding one entry per CDR3 protein. The profile covers around 150,000 distinct CDR3 sequences, with 85% to 95% appearing a single time and about 0.18% taken by the ten largest. The germline CDR1 and CDR2 sequences are SGHVS and FQNEAQ. The CDR3 covers 11 residues. V was clipped by 10 bases and J by 2 bases, with 9 bases between them. Of note for this clonotype: As yet, its antigen is unknown.

Sequencing of TCR beta was performed on blood CD8+ T cells and on blood CD4+ T cells. This rearrangement joins TRBV7-8 to TRBJ2-7; D perhaps matches TRBD2 (5 bases). This TCR was sampled from a human donor with Susac syndrome. The specimen sequenced was CD8+ T cells from PBMCs. DNA for the CDR3: TGTGCCACCGGGGATACCTACGAGCAGTACTTC. The encoded protein is CATGDTYEQYF.